This T cell receptor beta chain was found in a study of blood T cells in healthy people across ages. Study-wide results and limits: Older age coincided with a roughly linear decline in TCR beta diversity per million T cells. Calculation of diversity from one million T cells yielded estimates considered to be underestimates.

A second PCR of about 7 to 11 cycles used a sample-barcoded 5' primer and a J-beta primer mix. Template switching added a 12-random-nucleotide identifier to every cDNA molecule. TCRdb reprocessed the 5' RACE reads via MiXCR and lists one record per CDR3 protein. The table has more than 1.4 million distinct CDR3 sequences, roughly 40% seen once; the top ten hold 7.9%. CDR1 LGHNA and CDR2 YNFKEQ come from the germline V gene. CDR3 length equals 15 residues. As regards this clonotype: Its antigen remains unidentified.

PBMCs, at least 7 million per sample, were isolated. The sample was blood. This sequence originates from a woman younger than 35 in good health. The chain uses TRBV4-2 and TRBJ2-5; tentative D call: TRBD1 (5 bases). The J call may be wrong; the DNA end is better matched by TRBJ2-7. CDR3 sequence: CASSPTGGRRYEQYF. CDR3 sequence (DNA): TGTGCCAGCAGCCCCACAGGCGGACGCCGCTACGAGCAGTACTTC.